These T cell receptor beta chains were read from a single sample in a study of vaccination and CD4 T cells after COVID-19. From the PCR reads, TCRdb called clonotypes with MiXCR, one entry per CDR3 protein. The data contain 6,900 or so distinct CDR3 sequences, 30% to 40% of them singletons. No antigen has been identified for these receptors. Source material: CD4+ T cells from blood, cultured in vitro. The receptors derive from a human donor in good health. Both conserved end residues are part of each CDR3. Fields, in order: J gene, clone size, V gene, D gene, CDR3 DNA, CDR3 protein. The D gene is left open where the match is weak. The size entry is marked missing in some rows and otherwise reads once, few, many or a size class.

J gene: TRBJ2-7; clone size: NA; V gene: TRBV20-1; D gene: TRBD2; CDR3 DNA: TGCAGTGCTAGACCGGTAGCGGGAGCCTACGAGCAGTACTTC; CDR3 protein: CSARPVAGAYEQYF
J gene: TRBJ2-7; clone size: few; V gene: TRBV5-4; D gene: TRBD1; CDR3 DNA: TGTGCCAGCAGCTTGGGGACAGGGGTGACCCCTAACGAGCAGTACTTC; CDR3 protein: CASSLGTGVTPNEQYF
J gene: TRBJ2-1; clone size: NA; V gene: TRBV6-2/TRBV6-3; D gene: NA; CDR3 DNA: TGTGCCAGCAGTTATGACGCACCAGGGACGGGGGAGCAGTTCTTC; CDR3 protein: CASSYDAPGTGEQFF
J gene: TRBJ1-5; clone size: NA; V gene: TRBV4-2; D gene: NA; CDR3 DNA: TGTGCCAGCAGCCAAGATCGGGGTCTTCTTGGCAATCAGCCCCAGCATTTT; CDR3 protein: CASSQDRGLLGNQPQHF
J gene: TRBJ2-3; clone size: NA; V gene: TRBV7-3; D gene: TRBD1; CDR3 DNA: TGTGCCAGCAGCTTAGGAAACAGGGGGCGCACAGATACGCAGTATTTT; CDR3 protein: CASSLGNRGRTDTQYF
J gene: TRBJ2-7; clone size: once; V gene: TRBV12-3/TRBV12-4; D gene: NA; CDR3 DNA: TGTGCCAGCAGCCTCCGGGTAGCGGCCTACGAGCAGTACTTC; CDR3 protein: CASSLRVAAYEQYF
J gene: TRBJ2-1; clone size: NA; V gene: TRBV19; D gene: TRBD2; CDR3 DNA: TGTGCCAGTAGTCCGACAGTAGCGGGAGCCTACAATGAGCAGTTCTTC; CDR3 protein: CASSPTVAGAYNEQFF
J gene: TRBJ2-1; clone size: few; V gene: TRBV29-1; D gene: NA; CDR3 DNA: TGCAGCGGAGAGACCCTTGACGTTGAGCAGTTCTTC; CDR3 protein: CSGETLDVEQFF
J gene: TRBJ1-5; clone size: NA; V gene: TRBV2; D gene: NA; CDR3 DNA: TGTGCCAGCGTGTTTGACCGCAATCAGCCCCAGCATTTT; CDR3 protein: CASVFDRNQPQHF
J gene: TRBJ1-6; clone size: NA; V gene: TRBV28; D gene: NA; CDR3 DNA: TGTGCCAGCAGTTTACGGCCAGCAAATTCACCCCTCCACTTT; CDR3 protein: CASSLRPANSPLHF
J gene: TRBJ2-7; clone size: few; V gene: TRBV20-1; D gene: TRBD1; CDR3 DNA: TGCAGTGCTAGAGATTGGACAGGGGGCGAGTCCGAGCAGTACTTC; CDR3 protein: CSARDWTGGESEQYF
J gene: TRBJ2-1; clone size: NA; V gene: TRBV10-3; D gene: NA; CDR3 DNA: TGTGCCATCGCCCCCGGGGGGCGTGAGCAGTTCTTC; CDR3 protein: CAIAPGGREQFF
J gene: TRBJ2-6; clone size: NA; V gene: TRBV7-2; D gene: NA; CDR3 DNA: TGTGCCAGCAGCCCAGCAGGGGGGACTGGGGCCAACGTCCTGACTTTC; CDR3 protein: CASSPAGGTGANVLTF
J gene: TRBJ2-2; clone size: few; V gene: TRBV27; D gene: NA; CDR3 DNA: TGTGCCAGCAGTTTATGGGGGGACACCGGGGAGCTGTTTTTT; CDR3 protein: CASSLWGDTGELFF
J gene: TRBJ2-3; clone size: NA; V gene: TRBV11-3; D gene: NA; CDR3 DNA: TGTGCCAGCAGCGCCCAGGGTACGGGGACAGATACGCAGTATTTT; CDR3 protein: CASSAQGTGTDTQYF
J gene: TRBJ1-1; clone size: few; V gene: TRBV28; D gene: TRBD1; CDR3 DNA: TGTGCCAGCAGTTTGAACAGGGGGTCTGAAGCTTTCTTT; CDR3 protein: CASSLNRGSEAFF
J gene: TRBJ2-2; clone size: NA; V gene: TRBV7-2; D gene: TRBD2; CDR3 DNA: TGTGCCAGCAGCTTAAAGCGGGGGAACACCGGGGAGCTGTTTTTT; CDR3 protein: CASSLKRGNTGELFF
J gene: TRBJ1-1; clone size: few; V gene: TRBV19; D gene: NA; CDR3 DNA: TGTGCCAGTGACTTGGGAGGCGGTGAAGCTTTCTTT; CDR3 protein: CASDLGGGEAFF
J gene: TRBJ2-7; clone size: few; V gene: TRBV6-1; D gene: TRBD2; CDR3 DNA: TGTGCCAGCAGTGCTGCCGGGACTAGCGGGAAGTGGGAGCAGTACTTC; CDR3 protein: CASSAAGTSGKWEQYF
J gene: TRBJ2-1; clone size: NA; V gene: TRBV7-3; D gene: NA; CDR3 DNA: TGTGCCAGCAGCTTATTACGCCCCCCGGATGAGCAGTTCTTC; CDR3 protein: CASSLLRPPDEQFF
J gene: TRBJ2-5; clone size: NA; V gene: TRBV2; D gene: TRBD1; CDR3 DNA: TGTGCCAGCAGGCCCAGGGACAGGGGGCACGAGACCCAGTACTTC; CDR3 protein: CASRPRDRGHETQYF
J gene: TRBJ2-3; clone size: few; V gene: TRBV5-1; D gene: NA; CDR3 DNA: TGCGCCAGCAGCTTGAGTGTAGGATACACAGATACGCAGTATTTT; CDR3 protein: CASSLSVGYTDTQYF
J gene: TRBJ2-7; clone size: few; V gene: TRBV7-8; D gene: NA; CDR3 DNA: TGTGCCAGCAGCTTAGGTGGGGGCTACGGCGAGCAGTACTTC; CDR3 protein: CASSLGGGYGEQYF
J gene: TRBJ1-4; clone size: NA; V gene: TRBV6-1; D gene: NA; CDR3 DNA: TGTGCCAGCAGCCCTGGCCCCAATGAAAAACTGTTTTTT; CDR3 protein: CASSPGPNEKLFF